The entry that follows covers one T cell receptor (beta chain) sequence. Its target is unknown. The junction departs from germline at one end; a sequencing error may be responsible. Among the donors, all were healthy bone marrow donors. The entry originates in a study of cytomegalovirus exposure and HLA in healthy donors. Study-wide findings and caveats: Altogether, around 160 TCR beta chains were recorded as cytomegalovirus-associated. With high specificity and sensitivity, the classifier reportedly diagnosed cytomegalovirus status. When analyzed later, the rates of TCR association showed variation by HLA locus, with DRB1 the most and HLA-C the fewest.

Amplification used 60 Vbeta primers and 13 Jbeta primers. The table came from immunoSEQ multiplex PCR; TCRdb's copy has only in-frame clones and leaves some out. Of 200,000 to 250,000 clones in the sample, 70% to 90% were seen once. Germline values: CDR1 SSHAT, CDR2 FNYEAQ (reference sequence). The CDR3 length is 16 residues. What was sequenced was PBMCs. This TCR came from a human donor in good health. The V call is TRBV7-7, the J call TRBJ2-3; the match to TRBD2 covers 8 bases. CDR3 DNA: TGTGCTAGCAGCTTAGTCGGGACTAGTGGCACAGATACGCAGTATTTT. It yields the protein CASSLVGTSGTDTQYF.